The rows below give T cell receptor beta chains drawn from one sample of a study of blood T cells in healthy people across ages. In TCRdb, the 5' RACE reads were re-called with MiXCR into one record per CDR3 protein. This sample yields 1.4 million to 1.5 million distinct CDR3 sequences, of which around 42% are seen a single time; roughly 7.7% belongs to the top ten. Sequencing was performed on blood. The receptors stem from a woman in her late teens or twenties in good health. Both conserved end residues are part of each CDR3. A D gene is named only where the DNA matches it firmly. Not all rows give a size; the values are once, few, many and, for expanded clones, a class.

V gene | D gene | clone size | CDR3 protein
TRBV15 | NA | once | CATSRRQGLPQETQYF
TRBV27 | TRBD1 | few | CASSLTQGATDGYTF
TRBV9 | TRBD1 | few | CASSPEVGVGAGGDNGYTF
TRBV10-3 | TRBD1 | NA | CAIRGGQGGEKLFF
TRBV7-8 | NA | NA | CASSLAQLYEQYF
TRBV24-1 | TRBD2 | few | CATSEGTSGTDTQYF
TRBV25-1 | NA | NA | CASSVTKGSQLESPDTQYF
TRBV12-5 | NA | few | CASGLGQPQHF
TRBV12-3/TRBV12-4 | TRBD2 | few | CASSPPLAGGRGEQFF
TRBV9 | NA | NA | CASSAPVGANVLTF
TRBV12-3/TRBV12-4 | TRBD1 | few | CASSLTRDRGDYGYTF
TRBV20-1 | TRBD2 | NA | CSAAKTSGAYNEQFF
TRBV19 | TRBD1 | NA | CASSIGGQGNYEQYF
TRBV4-1 | NA | NA | CASSQDPRSQKMYTDTQYF
TRBV20-1 | NA | NA | CSARDRLRTEAFF
TRBV15 | NA | NA | CATSRDLFWDNPVGEQYF
TRBV5-1 | NA | few | CASSGTGTDTEAFF
TRBV3-1 | TRBD1 | NA | CASSHGDRGPGNTIYF
TRBV20-1 | TRBD1 | NA | CSAGTEASYEQYF
TRBV28 | NA | NA | CASSLWMGANEQYF
TRBV20-1 | NA | once | CSASSGQPQHF
TRBV4-2 | TRBD2 | NA | CASSQDWTSATGELFF
TRBV27 | NA | few | CASSFAAASDEQFF
TRBV4-1 | NA | NA | CASSQAVAYSYEQYF
TRBV7-8 | TRBD1 | NA | CASSSTTGDGETQYF
TRBV5-1 | NA | NA | CASSLTGQYNEQFF
TRBV28 | NA | NA | CASSLQAGDPMNTEAFF
TRBV24-1 | NA | many | CATSDNYGYTF
TRBV11-2 | NA | once | CASSLIGLKANYGYTF
TRBV15 | NA | NA | CATSRDSQGRWNAFF
TRBV7-3 | TRBD1 | NA | CASSATGVQETQYF
TRBV7-2 | TRBD2 | NA | CASRRGGANNEQFF
TRBV12-3/TRBV12-4 | NA | NA | CASSWGGAETQYF
TRBV5-1 | TRBD1 | NA | CASSLRAGQGLTRSYNEQFF
TRBV29-1 | TRBD1 | few | CSGNRGPGNTIYF
TRBV6-5 | NA | NA | CASSYSGVSSYEQYF
TRBV20-1 | NA | NA | CSAREGSGTYNEQFF